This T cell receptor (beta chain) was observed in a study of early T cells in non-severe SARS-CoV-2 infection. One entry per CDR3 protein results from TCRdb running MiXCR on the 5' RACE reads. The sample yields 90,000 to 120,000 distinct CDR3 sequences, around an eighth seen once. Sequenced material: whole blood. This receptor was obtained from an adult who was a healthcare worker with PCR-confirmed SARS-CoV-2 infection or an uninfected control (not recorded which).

The CDR3 bases are TGTGCCAGCGTCAGGGTTAACACTGAAGCTTTCTTT. Translation gives CASVRVNTEAFF. This rearrangement joins TRBV2 to TRBJ1-1, with D perhaps matching TRBD1 (5 bases). V was trimmed by 8 bases and J by 2 bases, leaving 9 bases between them. This CDR3 is 12 amino acids long. Germline CDR1 is SNHLY and CDR2 is FYNNEI.